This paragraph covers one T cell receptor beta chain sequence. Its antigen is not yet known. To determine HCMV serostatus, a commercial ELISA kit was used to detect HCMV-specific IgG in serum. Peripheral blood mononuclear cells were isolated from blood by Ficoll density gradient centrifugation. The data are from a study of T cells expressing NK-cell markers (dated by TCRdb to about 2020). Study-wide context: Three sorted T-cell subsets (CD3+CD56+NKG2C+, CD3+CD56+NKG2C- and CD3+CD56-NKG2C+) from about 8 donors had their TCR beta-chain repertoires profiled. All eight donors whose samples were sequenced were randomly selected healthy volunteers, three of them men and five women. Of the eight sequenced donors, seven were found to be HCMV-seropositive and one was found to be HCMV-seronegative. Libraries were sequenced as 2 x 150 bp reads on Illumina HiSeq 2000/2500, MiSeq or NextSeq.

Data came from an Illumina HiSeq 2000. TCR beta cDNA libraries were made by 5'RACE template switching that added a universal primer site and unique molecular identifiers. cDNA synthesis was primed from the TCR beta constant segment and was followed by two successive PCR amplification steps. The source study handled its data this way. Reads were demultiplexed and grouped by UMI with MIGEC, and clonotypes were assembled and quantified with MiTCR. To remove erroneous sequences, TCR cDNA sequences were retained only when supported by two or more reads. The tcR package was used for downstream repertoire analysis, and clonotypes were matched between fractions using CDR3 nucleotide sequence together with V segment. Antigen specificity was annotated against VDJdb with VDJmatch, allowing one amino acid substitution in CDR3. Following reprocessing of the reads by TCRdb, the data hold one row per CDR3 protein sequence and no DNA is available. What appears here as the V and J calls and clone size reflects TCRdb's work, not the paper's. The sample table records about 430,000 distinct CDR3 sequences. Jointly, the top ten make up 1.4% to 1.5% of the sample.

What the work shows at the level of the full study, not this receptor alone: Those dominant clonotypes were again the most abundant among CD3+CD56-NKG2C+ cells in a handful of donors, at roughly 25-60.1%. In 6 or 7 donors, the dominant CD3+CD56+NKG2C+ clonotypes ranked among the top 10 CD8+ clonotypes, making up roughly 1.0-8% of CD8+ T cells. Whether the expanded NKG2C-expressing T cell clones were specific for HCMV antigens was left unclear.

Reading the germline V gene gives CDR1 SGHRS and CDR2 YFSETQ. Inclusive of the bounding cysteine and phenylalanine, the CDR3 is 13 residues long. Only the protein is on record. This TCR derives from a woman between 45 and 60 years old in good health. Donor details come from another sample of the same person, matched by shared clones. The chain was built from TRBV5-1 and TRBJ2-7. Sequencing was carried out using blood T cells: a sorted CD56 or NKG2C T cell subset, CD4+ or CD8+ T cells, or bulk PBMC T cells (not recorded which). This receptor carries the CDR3 CASGVTTPYEQYF.